The 9 T cell receptor beta chains below come from one sample, sequenced in a study of blood T cell repertoires in COVID-19. The protocol was immunoSEQ multiplex PCR, while the TCRdb copy is restricted to in-frame clones and leaves out a portion. Among roughly 150,000 clones, 75% to 90% were seen once, and the ten largest hold about 16%. Sequenced material: peripheral blood. All receptors come from a woman in her forties with acute or convalescent COVID-19.

The chain links TRBV28 to TRBJ1-4, with TRBD1 as a possible D gene (6 bases). Trimming left V 2 bases short and J 5 bases short, with 9 bases between. The CDR3 runs 14 residues. CDR1 is MDHEN, CDR2 SYDVKM, per germline. CDR3 residues: CASSLRQANEKLFF. The CDR3, as DNA: TGTGCCAGCAGTTTAAGACAGGCGAATGAAAAACTGTTTTTT.

The rearrangement links TRBV29-1 to TRBJ2-1, with TRBD1 matching over 9 bases. Germline assignment: CDR1 SQVTM and CDR2 ANQGSEA. CDR3 size: 12 residues. V trimming: 6 bases; J trimming: 10 bases; junction bases outside the gene matches: 7. The CDR3 protein is CSVGGQGKEQFF. In DNA, the CDR3 is TGCAGCGTCGGCGGACAGGGGAAGGAGCAGTTCTTC.

The rearrangement uses TRBV24-1 and TRBJ2-3, with 7 bases aligning to TRBD1. This CDR3 comprises 16 residues. Trimming cost V 4 bases and J 1 base; bases outside gene matches: 7. Per the germline V gene, CDR1 is KGHDR and CDR2 is SFDVKD. CDR3: CATSETGQRRTDTQYF. CDR3 DNA: TGTGCCACCAGTGAGACGGGACAGAGACGCACAGATACGCAGTATTTT.

This clone was counted between two and nine times. CDR3 DNA sequence: TGTGCCAGCTGCGGCCACCCTTCTAACTATGGCTACACCTTC. Protein product: CASCGHPSNYGYTF. The rearrangement joins TRBV6-5 to TRBJ1-2, with D hard to call. Germline CDR1 and CDR2: MNHEY and SVGAGI. The CDR3 is 14 amino acids. V lost 8 bases to trimming and J lost 0 bases, with 13 bases between them.

The chain carries TRBV21-1 and TRBJ2-7; the D call in the table, TRBD1, was not verified against the DNA. TRBV21-1 is noted as a pseudogene. This CDR3 region has 15 residues. Here the CDR3 DNA reads TGTGCCAGCAGCAAAGACTCAGCCCAGGGTTACGAGCAGTACTTC. This sequence encodes CASSKDSAQGYEQYF.

The gene calls are TRBV11-2 and TRBJ2-1; possible D gene TRBD1, 7 bases. CDR1 and CDR2 from the germline V gene are SGHAT and FQNNGV. This CDR3 region has 16 residues. Between the trimmed V and J ends, which lost 5 bases and 5 bases, there was a span of 19 bases. Here the CDR3 DNA reads TGTGCCAGCAGCGCGGCACAGGGGAGGAGGAACAATGAGCAGTTCTTC. This sequence encodes CASSAAQGRRNNEQFF.

V and J are TRBV5-1 and TRBJ1-1; possible D gene TRBD1, 6 bases. CDR3 length: 15 residues. Trimming removed 6 bases from V and 2 bases from J, with 17 bases in between. The germline gives CDR1 SGHRS, CDR2 YFSETQ. CDR3 DNA: TGCGCCAGCACTCTAAGGGGGGGAACAAACACTGAAGCTTTCTTT. Translating it yields CASTLRGGTNTEAFF. The entire variable domain, with the rest obtained from reference TRBV5-1 and TRBJ1-1, is as follows: KAGVTQTPRYLIKTRGQQVTLSCSPISGHRSVSWYQQTPGQGLQFLFEYFSETQRNKGNFPGRFSGRQFSNSRSEMNVSTLELGDSALYLCASTLRGGTNTEAFFGQGTRLTVV.

V and J are TRBV5-4 and TRBJ1-2; the D is unclear. The V end lost 1 base, the J end lost 4 bases, and 11 bases lay between the germline ends. Germline V CDR1 and CDR2: SGHNT, YYREEE (reference sequence). The length of the CDR3 is 14 residues. The CDR3 DNA sequence: TGTGCCAGCAGCTTGCCAGGCGCAGGCTATGGCTACACCTTC. It yields the protein CASSLPGAGYGYTF. Variable domain in full (rest from reference TRBV5-4 and TRBJ1-2): ETGVTQSPTHLIKTRGQQVTLRCSSQSGHNTVSWYQQALGQGPQFIFQYYREEENGRGNFPPRFSGLQFPNYSSELNVNALELDDSALYLCASSLPGAGYGYTFGSGTRLTVV.

V and J are TRBV19 and TRBJ1-2; D is perhaps TRBD1 (5 bases). V was shortened by 5 bases and J by 8 bases, with 15 bases between the two germline ends. The CDR3 is made up of 13 amino acids. Looked up from germline, CDR1 is LNHDA and CDR2 is SQIVND (reference sequence). The CDR3 loop reads CASSRQILGGYTF. In nucleotides, the CDR3 is TGTGCCAGTAGTCGACAGATCCTCGGGGGCTACACCTTC.